Each of the 29 T cell receptor beta chains below was sequenced from the same sample in a study of T cells in Graves' hyperthyroidism and ophthalmopathy. Amplification targeted TCR beta CDR3 regions from RNA transcripts. HTBI primers were the set used in a first-round RT-PCR of the TCR CDR3. A single record per CDR3 protein comes from TCRdb applying MiXCR to the multiplex PCR reads. Here the sample spans over 500,000 distinct CDR3 sequences, 15% to 20% being singletons. Sequencing was carried out using blood. These receptors were collected from a young woman with Graves' ophthalmopathy.

V is TRBV28 and J is TRBJ2-2; D remains unclear. Germline CDR1 is MDHEN and CDR2 is SYDVKM. This CDR3 comprises 16 residues. The V gene lost 4 bases and the J gene lost 4 bases, with 16 bases spanning the gap. In DNA form, the CDR3 reads TGTGCCAGCAGTTCGGAAGGATTGATCGGCACCGGGGAGCTGTTTTTT. This sequence encodes CASSSEGLIGTGELFF.

The table lists this clonotype with many counts. This chain connects TRBV3-1 to TRBJ2-3, with D perhaps matching TRBD2 (7 bases). The length of the CDR3 is 16 residues. V dropped 0 bases and J dropped 5 bases, with 15 bases sitting between them. Germline V gene sequence: CDR1 LGHDT, CDR2 YNNKEL (reference sequence). This CDR3 reads CASSQDMGGPEDTQYF. In nucleotides, the CDR3 is TGTGCCAGCAGCCAAGATATGGGGGGGCCGGAAGATACGCAGTATTTT.

Many counts were recorded for this clonotype. V gene TRBV18 combines with J gene TRBJ2-5; 9 positions match TRBD1. The CDR3 sequence is 16 residues long. CDR1 is KGHSH and CDR2 is LQKENI in the germline V gene. V lost 0 bases, J lost 4 bases, and 6 bases stayed unmatched. CDR3 loop: CASSPPGQGIAETQYF. DNA of the CDR3: TGTGCCAGCTCACCACCGGGACAGGGCATTGCAGAGACCCAGTACTTC. Looking up the rest from reference TRBV18 and TRBJ2-5 gives the full variable domain: NAGVMQNPRHLVRRRGQEARLRCSPMKGHSHVYWYRQLPEEGLKFMVYLQKENIIDESGMPKERFSAEFPKEGPSILRIQQVVRGDSAAYFCASSPPGQGIAETQYFGPGTRLLVL.

V is TRBV6-5 and J is TRBJ2-7; D uncertain. The CDR3 sequence is 13 residues long. Germline V lookup: CDR1 MNHEY, CDR2 SVGAGI. Trimming removed 0 bases from V and 4 bases from J, with 7 bases in between. The DNA for the CDR3 is TGTGCCAGCAGTTACTCGAGAGAGTACGAGCAGTACTTC. This sequence encodes CASSYSREYEQYF.

This clonotype appeared once. The rearrangement uses TRBV5-4 and TRBJ2-7; 7 positions match TRBD2. J gave up 6 bases and V 6 bases, and 15 bases lay outside the gene matches. There are 15 residues in the CDR3. Germline-derived CDR1 and CDR2 are SGHNT and YYREEE (reference sequence). The chain's CDR3 is CASNPPGTKAGEQYF. The CDR3 nucleotides read TGTGCCAGCAACCCCCCCGGGACTAAGGCAGGCGAGCAGTACTTC. The complete variable domain, with remaining parts taken from reference TRBV5-4 and TRBJ2-7, reads ETGVTQSPTHLIKTRGQQVTLRCSSQSGHNTVSWYQQALGQGPQFIFQYYREEENGRGNFPPRFSGLQFPNYSSELNVNALELDDSALYLCASNPPGTKAGEQYFGPGTRLTVT.

This rearrangement joins TRBV29-1 to TRBJ1-1; TRBD1 matches 11 bases. The V gene end was trimmed by 4 bases and the J gene end by 0 bases; junction bases not matched to a gene: 1. CDR3 size: 14 residues. The V gene's germline CDR1 is SQVTM and CDR2 ANQGSEA. The CDR3 DNA sequence: TGCAGCGTTGTGGACAGGGGGCTGAACACTGAAGCTTTCTTT. Protein: CSVVDRGLNTEAFF.

The chain joins TRBV12-3 or TRBV12-4 to TRBJ2-1; D possibly uses TRBD1 or TRBD2 (5 bases each). This CDR3 is 15 amino acids long. Trimming stripped 4 bases from V and 7 bases from J, with 17 bases between. The CDR3 sequence is CASSSVGPQTNEQFF. The CDR3 DNA reads TGTGCCAGCAGTTCCGTGGGACCGCAGACAAATGAGCAGTTCTTC.

Only one count was recorded for this clonotype. The chain is built from TRBV6-1 and TRBJ2-2; D is ambiguous. V lost 6 bases and J lost 0, with 11 bases in between. The CDR3 contains 15 residues. Germline V gene data show CDR1 as MNHNS and CDR2 as SASEGT. The CDR3 region is CASSDRRSNTGELFF. The CDR3 DNA reads as TGTGCCAGCAGCGACCGGCGGTCGAACACCGGGGAGCTGTTTTTT.

This clonotype was recorded a few times. This chain uses TRBV19 with TRBJ2-2; 9 nucleotides match TRBD2. The V segment lost 4 bases and the J segment 3 bases; nucleotides outside the gene matches: 9. This CDR3 is 17 amino acids long. The germline CDR1 and CDR2 sequences are LNHDA and SQIVND (reference sequence). The CDR3 DNA reads TGTGCCAGTAGTACCCCCCTTAGCGGGAGTTACACCGGGGAGCTGTTTTTT. Its translation: CASSTPLSGSYTGELFF.

The chain is built from TRBV3-1 and TRBJ2-7, with a weak D call TRBD2 (6 bases). This CDR3 spans 14 amino acids. The germline V gene has CDR1 LGHDT and CDR2 YNNKEL (reference sequence). Trimming stripped 8 bases from V and 4 bases from J, with 18 bases between. The chain's CDR3 is CASDGGSVFYEQYF. The CDR3 nucleotides are TGTGCCAGCGACGGGGGTAGTGTATTTTACGAGCAGTACTTC.

The chain recombines TRBV24-1 with TRBJ2-2, with 11 positions matching TRBD2. CDR3 length equals 15 residues. Germline CDR1 is KGHDR and CDR2 is SFDVKD. The V segment lost 10 bases and the J segment 5 bases; nucleotides outside the gene matches: 8. The DNA for the CDR3 is TGTGCCACAGATACTAGCGGGAGTGGAACCGGGGAGCTGTTTTTT. It yields the protein CATDTSGSGTGELFF.

The rearrangement links TRBV2 to TRBJ2-1, with 8 bases fitting TRBD2. Germline CDR1 reads SNHLY; CDR2 reads FYNNEI. V lost 10 bases, J lost 6 bases, and 26 bases stayed unmatched. This CDR3 comprises 19 residues. The CDR3 bases are TGTGCCACCAACGACAATTGGGAGGGTAGCGGGAAATCGGGCAATGAGCAGTTCTTC. This gives the protein CATNDNWEGSGKSGNEQFF. Full variable domain (missing parts from reference TRBV2 and TRBJ2-1): EPEVTQTPSHQVTQMGQEVILRCVPISNHLYFYWYRQILGQKVEFLVSFYNNEISEKSEIFDDQFSVERPDGSNFTLKIRSTKLEDSAMYFCATNDNWEGSGKSGNEQFFGPGTRLTVL.

The chain has TRBV5-1 and TRBJ2-7; 7 bases map to TRBD2. The CDR3 consists of 16 residues. Unmatched junction bases numbered 10, after V lost 2 bases and J lost 2 bases. Germline V gene sequence: CDR1 SGHRS, CDR2 YFSETQ. The CDR3 loop reads CASSLWASGNAYEQYF. The CDR3 bases are TGCGCCAGCAGCTTATGGGCTAGCGGTAATGCCTACGAGCAGTACTTC.

V gene TRBV9 combines with J gene TRBJ1-1; 7 bases are a match to TRBD1. The CDR3 totals 14 residues. Germline V CDR1 and CDR2: SGDLS, YYNGEE. Trimming cost V 6 bases and J 1 base; bases outside gene matches: 6. The CDR3 nucleotides are TGTGCCAGCAAACCCGGGACAGCGAACACTGAAGCTTTCTTT. Its protein is CASKPGTANTEAFF.

The chain has TRBV29-1 and TRBJ2-7; 9 bases are shared with TRBD1. The CDR3 has 13 residues. V was pared by 2 bases and J by 6 bases, with 5 bases of the junction left unmatched. The germline V gene has CDR1 SQVTM and CDR2 ANQGSEA. In nucleotides, the CDR3 is TGCAGCGTTGAACGACAGGGGGTGGGCGAGCAGTACTTC. This encodes CSVERQGVGEQYF.

The V and J genes are TRBV27 and TRBJ2-2, with D possibly TRBD2 on 5 matching bases. CDR3 length: 14 amino acids. The V gene's germline CDR1 is MNHEY and CDR2 SMNVEV (reference sequence). The V end lost 6 bases, the J end lost 6 bases, and 14 bases lay between the germline ends. CDR3 DNA: TGTGCCAGCAGGCTCGGACTCGTCGCCGGGGAGCTGTTTTTT. It translates to CASRLGLVAGELFF.

This clonotype was seen a handful of times. The chain links TRBV7-6 to TRBJ2-3, with D hard to call. Trimming took 5 bases from V and 8 from J, leaving 11 bases between them. This CDR3 spans 12 amino acids. Germline CDR1 reads SGHVS; CDR2 reads FNYEAQ. CDR3 amino acids: CASSALGGTQYF. Here the CDR3 DNA reads TGTGCCAGCAGCGCCTTGGGCGGTACGCAGTATTTT.

The chain couples TRBV28 to TRBJ2-7; 8 bases map to TRBD1. With 3 bases clipped from V and 4 bases from J, the junction kept 8 bases outside the gene matches. The germline V gene encodes CDR1 MDHEN and CDR2 SYDVKM. CDR3 length: 15 amino acids. The CDR3: CASSLLGTGRYEQYF. CDR3 bases: TGTGCCAGCAGTTTGTTGGGGACAGGAAGGTACGAGCAGTACTTC.

This clonotype came up a few times. The chain recombines TRBV6-1 with TRBJ1-1; 8 bases match TRBD1. The CDR3 covers 16 residues. V was clipped by 5 bases and J by 6 bases; unmatched bases: 14. Looked up from germline, CDR1 is MNHNS and CDR2 is SASEGT. The DNA for the CDR3 is TGTGCCAGCAGTTCCCGACAGGGGTCGAAAGGGCCTGAAGCTTTCTTT. Protein: CASSSRQGSKGPEAFF.

In its sample, this clonotype was seen a few times. This chain joins TRBV12-3 or TRBV12-4 and TRBJ2-7, with D possibly TRBD2 on 6 matching bases. The CDR3 is 14 amino acids. Between the trimmed V and J ends, which lost 2 bases and 2 bases, there was a span of 10 bases. Here the CDR3 reads CASSLLGGAYEQYF. CDR3 DNA: TGTGCCAGCAGTTTATTGGGGGGAGCCTACGAGCAGTACTTC.

This clonotype was counted a few times. V and J are TRBV20-1 and TRBJ2-7; tentatively, D is TRBD1 (6 bases). The CDR3 has 14 residues. From germline, CDR1 is DFQATT and CDR2 SNEGSKA (reference sequence). V was trimmed by 5 bases and J by 2 bases, leaving 16 bases between them. CDR3 DNA sequence: TGCAGTGCTGTCCCATTCGACAGGACCTACGAGCAGTACTTC. Encoded protein: CSAVPFDRTYEQYF.

This clonotype was seen ten or more times. The chain carries TRBV12-3 or TRBV12-4 and TRBJ1-5; no definite D call. This CDR3 region has 14 residues. Between the trimmed V and J ends, which lost 2 bases and 5 bases, there was a span of 10 bases. The CDR3 is CASSLLGEDQPQHF. CDR3 bases: TGTGCCAGCAGTTTACTCGGTGAGGATCAGCCCCAGCATTTT.

The chain couples TRBV30 to TRBJ2-4, with a weak D call TRBD2 (6 bases). From germline, CDR1 is GTSNPN and CDR2 SVGIG (reference sequence). Trimming took off 0 bases at V and 0 bases at J, with 18 bases between the two ends. CDR3 size: 18 residues. This chain's CDR3 is CAWSVRDWGVLAKNIQYF. The CDR3 nucleotides read TGTGCCTGGAGTGTAAGGGATTGGGGGGTCCTAGCCAAAAACATTCAGTACTTC.

There are many counts of this clonotype. The chain joins TRBV5-1 to TRBJ2-1; possibly TRBD1 or TRBD2 for D (5 bases each). The CDR3 runs to 13 residues. Trimming stripped 2 bases from V and 10 bases from J, with 13 bases between. Germline V gene data show CDR1 as SGHRS and CDR2 as YFSETQ. DNA of the CDR3: TGCGCCAGCAGCTTCCCGTTAGAGGGGGAGCAGTTCTTC. This translates into CASSFPLEGEQFF. Combining the CDR3 with reference TRBV5-1 and TRBJ2-1 gives the whole variable domain KAGVTQTPRYLIKTRGQQVTLSCSPISGHRSVSWYQQTPGQGLQFLFEYFSETQRNKGNFPGRFSGRQFSNSRSEMNVSTLELGDSALYLCASSFPLEGEQFFGPGTRLTVL.

This clonotype was detected ten times or more. The CDR3 nucleotides are TGTGCCAGCAGTTTCGGTGGGGAGCAGTACTTC. Residues: CASSFGGEQYF. V gene TRBV27 combines with J gene TRBJ2-7; no clear D. The CDR3 runs to 11 residues. With 3 bases removed from V and 7 bases from J, the gap between germline ends came to 7 bases. CDR1 is MNHEY, CDR2 SMNVEV, per germline (reference sequence).

The V call is TRBV6-6, the J call TRBJ1-2; TRBD1 aligns across 8 bases. Germline lookup yields CDR1 MNHNY and CDR2 SVGAGI (reference sequence). V lost 2 bases and J lost 8; bases outside the gene matches: 7. The CDR3 extends over 14 amino acids. CDR3 sequence (DNA): TGTGCCAGCAGTTACGGGGCGGCAGGGGGCGGCTACACCTTC. It encodes CASSYGAAGGGYTF.

This clonotype was observed many times. The rearrangement uses TRBV18 and TRBJ2-7; D uncertain. The CDR3 loop spans 15 amino acids. The ends were cut back, 3 bases at V and 3 bases at J, with 15 bases in the middle. The germline gives CDR1 KGHSH, CDR2 LQKENI. As DNA, the CDR3 is TGTGCCAGCTCACCCGTGGAACGGGTGTACTACGAGCAGTACTTC. Amino acid sequence: CASSPVERVYYEQYF. Filled out from reference TRBV18 and TRBJ2-7, the complete variable domain reads NAGVMQNPRHLVRRRGQEARLRCSPMKGHSHVYWYRQLPEEGLKFMVYLQKENIIDESGMPKERFSAEFPKEGPSILRIQQVVRGDSAAYFCASSPVERVYYEQYFGPGTRLTVT.

V and J are TRBV19 and TRBJ1-1, with D possibly being TRBD1 (6 bases). This CDR3 has 13 amino acids. Germline V lookup: CDR1 LNHDA, CDR2 SQIVND (reference sequence). Trimming pared 6 bases from V and 6 bases from J, leaving 14 bases between. As DNA, the CDR3 is TGTGCCAGTAGCACAGGGTATAGGGCTGAAGCTTTCTTT. Its translation is CASSTGYRAEAFF.

This clonotype has more than one count but fewer than ten. The gene calls are TRBV28 and TRBJ2-1; 7 bases fit TRBD1. Trimming cost V 4 bases and J 2 bases; bases outside gene matches: 5. Looked up from germline, CDR1 is MDHEN and CDR2 is SYDVKM. The length of the CDR3 is 15 residues. The CDR3 loop is CASSWGQGAYNEQFF. Written as DNA, the CDR3 is TGTGCCAGCAGTTGGGGCCAGGGGGCCTACAATGAGCAGTTCTTC.